The sequence of this T cell receptor beta chain was determined in a study of cytomegalovirus exposure and HLA in healthy donors. Background on the study: One earlier analysis, a look at 200 million or so T cells, found around 110 million unique TCR beta sequences.

This clone was seen a single time. Its cognate antigen is unknown. The study sampled nominally healthy donors, though unrecorded immune exposures were likely. Whole-study findings and limits: In an earlier analysis, productive rearrangement rates for most beta V segments clustered near 87% or 30%. Analyses of presence/absence relied on an assumption of roughly uniform sequencing depth across donors.

PCR was performed using 60 Vbeta and 13 Jbeta primers. Profiling relied on immunoSEQ multiplex PCR, and the TCRdb table lists in-frame clones only, not all of them. Of some 170,000 clones in the sample, 70% to 85% are singletons; the top ten hold 3.7%. The V segment lost 0 bases and the J segment 7 bases; nucleotides outside the gene matches: 6. CDR3 size: 15 residues. Per the germline V gene, CDR1 is MNHNS and CDR2 is SASEGT. This TCR was recovered from a woman aged 60-75 years in good health and CMV-seropositive. The sequenced sample consisted of PBMCs. The chain uses TRBV6-1 and TRBJ1-3; 7 bases fit TRBD1. CDR3 nucleotides: TGTGCCAGCAGTGAAGCAGGGGGCGGGTGGAACACCATATATTTT. It codes for CASSEAGGGWNTIYF.